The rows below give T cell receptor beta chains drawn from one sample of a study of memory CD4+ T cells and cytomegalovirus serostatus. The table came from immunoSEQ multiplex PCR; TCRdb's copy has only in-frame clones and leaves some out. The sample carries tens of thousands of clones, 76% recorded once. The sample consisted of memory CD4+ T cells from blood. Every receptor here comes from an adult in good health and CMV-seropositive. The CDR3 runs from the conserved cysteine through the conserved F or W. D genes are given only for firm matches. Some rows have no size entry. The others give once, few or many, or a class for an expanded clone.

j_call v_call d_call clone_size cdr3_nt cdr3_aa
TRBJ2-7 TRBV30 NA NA TGTGCCTGGTCCACAGGGACCTACGAGCAGTACTTC CAWSTGTYEQYF
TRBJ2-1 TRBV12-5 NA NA TGTGCTAGTGGTTTGTATGACAATGAGCAGTTCTTC CASGLYDNEQFF
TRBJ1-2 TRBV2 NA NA TGTGCCAGCACCGCAGCCGGACTTCCTAACTATGGCTACACCTTC CASTAAGLPNYGYTF
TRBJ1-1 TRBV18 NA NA TGTGCCAGCTCACCTAACGAGGGGGCTTTCTTT CASSPNEGAFF
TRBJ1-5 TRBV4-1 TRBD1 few TGCGCCAGCAGCCCAGAGGACAGGGGCGCTGATCAGCCCCAGCATTTT CASSPEDRGADQPQHF
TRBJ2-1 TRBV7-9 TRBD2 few TGTGCCAGCAGCCGGGGGGATGAGCAGTTCTTC CASSRGDEQFF
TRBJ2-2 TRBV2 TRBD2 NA TGTGCCAGCAGTGAGCCGTGGGGAGCGGGGGGGACGAACACCGGGGAGCTGTTTTTT CASSEPWGAGGTNTGELFF
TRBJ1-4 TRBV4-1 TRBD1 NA TGCGCCAGCAGCCAAGATCCGGGACAGGGGGGAGATTTTCTGCGATTT CASSQDPGQGGDFLRF
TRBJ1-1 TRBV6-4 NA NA TGTGCCAGCAGGGCTCTCCCAGGTCGTGAAGCTTTCTTT CASRALPGREAFF
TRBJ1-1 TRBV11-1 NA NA TGTGCCAGCAGCGTTGACCGGTCTGAAGCTTTCTTT CASSVDRSEAFF